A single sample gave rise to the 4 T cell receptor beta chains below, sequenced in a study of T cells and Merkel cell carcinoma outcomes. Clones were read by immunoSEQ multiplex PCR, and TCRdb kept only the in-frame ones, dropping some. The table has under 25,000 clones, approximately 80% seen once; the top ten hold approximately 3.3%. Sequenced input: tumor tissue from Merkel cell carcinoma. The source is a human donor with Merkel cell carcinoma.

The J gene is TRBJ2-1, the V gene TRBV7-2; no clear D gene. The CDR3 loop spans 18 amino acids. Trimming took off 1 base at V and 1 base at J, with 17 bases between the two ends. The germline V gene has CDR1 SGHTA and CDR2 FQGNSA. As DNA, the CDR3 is TGTGCCAGCAGCTTAGAGTTGGTTCGAGGAGCTTCCTACAATGAGCAGTTCTTC. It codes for CASSLELVRGASYNEQFF.

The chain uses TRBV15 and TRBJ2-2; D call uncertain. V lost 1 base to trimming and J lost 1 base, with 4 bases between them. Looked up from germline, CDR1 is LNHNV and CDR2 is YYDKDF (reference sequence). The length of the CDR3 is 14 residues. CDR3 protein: CATSRGRNTGELFF. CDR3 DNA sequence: TGTGCCACCAGCAGAGGGAGGAACACCGGGGAGCTGTTTTTT.

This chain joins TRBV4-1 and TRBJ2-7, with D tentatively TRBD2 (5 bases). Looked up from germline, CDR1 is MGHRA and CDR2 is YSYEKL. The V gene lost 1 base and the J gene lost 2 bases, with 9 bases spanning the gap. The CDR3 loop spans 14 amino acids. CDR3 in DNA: TGCGCCAGCAGCCAAGCCCGGGGTCCCTACGAGCAGTACTTC. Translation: CASSQARGPYEQYF.

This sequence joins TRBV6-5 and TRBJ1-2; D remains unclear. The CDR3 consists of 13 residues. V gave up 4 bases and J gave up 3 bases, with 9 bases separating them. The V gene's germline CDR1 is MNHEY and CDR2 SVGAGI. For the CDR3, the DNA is TGTGCCAGCAGTTCTGACCGTCACTATGGCTACACCTTC. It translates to CASSSDRHYGYTF.